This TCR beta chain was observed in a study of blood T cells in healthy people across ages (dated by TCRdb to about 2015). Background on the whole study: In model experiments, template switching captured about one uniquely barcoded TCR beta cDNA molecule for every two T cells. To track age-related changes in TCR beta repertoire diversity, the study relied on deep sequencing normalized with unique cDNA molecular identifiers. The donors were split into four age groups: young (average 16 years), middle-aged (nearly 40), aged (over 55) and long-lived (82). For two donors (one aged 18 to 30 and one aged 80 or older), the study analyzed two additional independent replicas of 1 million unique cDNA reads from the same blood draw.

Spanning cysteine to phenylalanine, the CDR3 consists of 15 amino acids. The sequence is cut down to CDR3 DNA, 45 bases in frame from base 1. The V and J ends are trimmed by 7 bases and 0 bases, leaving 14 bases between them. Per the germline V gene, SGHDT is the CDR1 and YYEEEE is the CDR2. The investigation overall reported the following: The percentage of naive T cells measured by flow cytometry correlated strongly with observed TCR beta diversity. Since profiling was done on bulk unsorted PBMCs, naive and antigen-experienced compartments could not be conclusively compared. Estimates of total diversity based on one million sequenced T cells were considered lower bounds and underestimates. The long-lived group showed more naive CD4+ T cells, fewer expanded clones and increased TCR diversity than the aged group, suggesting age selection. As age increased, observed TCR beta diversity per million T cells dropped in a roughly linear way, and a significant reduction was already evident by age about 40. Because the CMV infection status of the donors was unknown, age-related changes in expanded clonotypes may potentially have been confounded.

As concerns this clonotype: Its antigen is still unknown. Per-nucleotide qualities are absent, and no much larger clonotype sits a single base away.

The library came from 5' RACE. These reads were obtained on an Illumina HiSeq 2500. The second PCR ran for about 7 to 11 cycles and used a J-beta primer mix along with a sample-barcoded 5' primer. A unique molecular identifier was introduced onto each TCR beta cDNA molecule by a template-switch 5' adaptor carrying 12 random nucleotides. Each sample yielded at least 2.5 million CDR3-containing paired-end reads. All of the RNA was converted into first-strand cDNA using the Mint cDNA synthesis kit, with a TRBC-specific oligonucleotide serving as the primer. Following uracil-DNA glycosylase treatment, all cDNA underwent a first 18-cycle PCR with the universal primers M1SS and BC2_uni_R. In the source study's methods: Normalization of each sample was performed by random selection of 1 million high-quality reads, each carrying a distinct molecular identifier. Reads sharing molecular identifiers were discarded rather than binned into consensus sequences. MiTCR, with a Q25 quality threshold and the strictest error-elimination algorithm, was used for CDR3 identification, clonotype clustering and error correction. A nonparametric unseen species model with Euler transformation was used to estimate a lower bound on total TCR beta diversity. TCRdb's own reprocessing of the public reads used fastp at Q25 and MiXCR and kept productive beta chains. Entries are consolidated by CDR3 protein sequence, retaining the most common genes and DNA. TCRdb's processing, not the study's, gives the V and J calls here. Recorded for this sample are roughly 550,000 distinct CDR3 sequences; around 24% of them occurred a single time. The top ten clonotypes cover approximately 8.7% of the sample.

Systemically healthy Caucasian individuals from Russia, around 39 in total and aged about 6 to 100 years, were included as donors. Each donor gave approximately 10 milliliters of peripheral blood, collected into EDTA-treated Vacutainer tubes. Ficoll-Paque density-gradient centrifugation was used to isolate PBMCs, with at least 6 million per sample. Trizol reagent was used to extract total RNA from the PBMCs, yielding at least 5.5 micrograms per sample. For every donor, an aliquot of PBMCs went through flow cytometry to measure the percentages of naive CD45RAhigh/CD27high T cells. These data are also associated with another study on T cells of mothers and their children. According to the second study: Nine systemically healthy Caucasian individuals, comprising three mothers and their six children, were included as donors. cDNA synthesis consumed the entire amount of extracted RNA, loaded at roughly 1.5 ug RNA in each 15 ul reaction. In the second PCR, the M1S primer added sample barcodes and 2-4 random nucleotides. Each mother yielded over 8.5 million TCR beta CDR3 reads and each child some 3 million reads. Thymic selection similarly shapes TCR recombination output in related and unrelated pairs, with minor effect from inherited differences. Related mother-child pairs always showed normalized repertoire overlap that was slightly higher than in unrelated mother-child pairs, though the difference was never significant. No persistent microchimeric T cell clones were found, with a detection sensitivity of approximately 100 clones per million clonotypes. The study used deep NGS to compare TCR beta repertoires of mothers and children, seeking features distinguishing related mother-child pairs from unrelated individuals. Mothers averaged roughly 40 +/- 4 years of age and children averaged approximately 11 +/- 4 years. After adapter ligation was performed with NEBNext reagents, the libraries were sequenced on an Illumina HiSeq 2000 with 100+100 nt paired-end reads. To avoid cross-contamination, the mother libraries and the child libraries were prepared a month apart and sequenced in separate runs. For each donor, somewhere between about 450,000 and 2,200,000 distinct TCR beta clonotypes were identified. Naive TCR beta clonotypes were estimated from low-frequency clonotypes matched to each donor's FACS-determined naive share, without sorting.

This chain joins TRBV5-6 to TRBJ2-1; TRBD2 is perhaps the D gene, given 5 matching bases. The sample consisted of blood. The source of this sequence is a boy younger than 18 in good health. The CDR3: CASLVGMSSYNEQFF. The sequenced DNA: TGTGCCAGCCTAGTCGGGATGAGCTCCTACAATGAGCAGTTCTTC.